Listed below are T cell receptor beta chains from one sample, sequenced in a study of T cell repertoires in cytomegalovirus infection. What these receptors recognize is not known. A single record per CDR3 protein comes from TCRdb applying MiXCR to the reads. The table records about 770,000 distinct CDR3 sequences, 25% to 30% of them present only once. Specimen: cultured CD8+ T cells from PBMCs, collected from culture after CMV antigen stimulation. These receptors were collected from a human donor in good health (CMV status not recorded). Some clones in this sample may be carry-over from other donors' samples. CDR3s include the opening cysteine and the closing phenylalanine or tryptophan. Part of the rows lack a size; the others show once, few, many or a class for expanded clones.

j_call	v_call	clone_size	cdr3_aa
TRBJ2-1	TRBV6-4	.	CASSDGRGGAGEQFF
TRBJ2-1	TRBV6-8	.	CASRGRFVEQFF
TRBJ2-1	TRBV7-9	.	CATPPRQGLHEQFF
TRBJ1-4	TRBV7-8	many	CASSLILGHVPSDEKLFF
TRBJ1-1	TRBV6-6	many	CASRRDRGLNTEAFF
TRBJ2-5	TRBV19	few	CASSIGVGLTQETQYF
TRBJ2-6	TRBV7-3	many	CASSPAGGMVAGANVLTF
TRBJ2-2	TRBV7-6	.	CASSILAGRNTGELFF
TRBJ2-1	TRBV7-9	few	CASSLDGNNEQFF
TRBJ1-1	TRBV5-6	few	CASTVWFRGNTEAFF
TRBJ1-1	TRBV19	.	CASSIDLVRRPTTEAFF
TRBJ2-2	TRBV6-5	few	CASSYDFGTSEANTGELFF
TRBJ2-1	TRBV27	few	CASSLIYSGKDEQFF
TRBJ2-2	TRBV2	few	CASGGAPGELFF
TRBJ2-7	TRBV7-9	.	CASSNPGTPPSYEQYF
TRBJ2-7	TRBV29-1	few	CSVRLPTYEQYF
TRBJ1-5	TRBV7-9	few	CASSSDPLQPQHF
TRBJ2-1	TRBV18	.	CASSPAWDSSFRGEQFF
TRBJ2-1	TRBV6-1	few	CASSDLLAGGPNEQFF
TRBJ2-3	TRBV25-1	few	CASSADSPPSTDTQYF
TRBJ2-1	TRBV5-5	.	CASSLGETALSYNEQFF
TRBJ1-1	TRBV7-9	.	CASSLGPPQAPGTEAFF